These 10 T cell receptor beta chains were sequenced from one sample in a study of radiotherapy plus CTLA-4 blockade in lung cancer. Clones were sequenced by immunoSEQ multiplex PCR, and TCRdb holds only the in-frame ones, with some missing. The sample carries about 40,000 clones, more than 70% recorded once. The material sequenced was peripheral blood, taken from a patient treated with radiotherapy plus ipilimumab. Receptors were obtained from a human donor with non-small cell lung cancer that progressed on radiotherapy plus ipilimumab.

The chain has TRBV7-8 and TRBJ2-1; the match to TRBD1 covers 7 bases. V lost 4 bases to trimming and J lost 2 bases; unmatched junction nucleotides: 5. The germline V gene has CDR1 SGHVS and CDR2 FQNEAQ. The CDR3 extends over 15 amino acids. The CDR3 is CASSSRTGPYNEQFF. The CDR3 bases are TGTGCCAGCAGCTCTAGGACAGGTCCCTACAATGAGCAGTTCTTC. Looking up the rest from reference TRBV7-8 and TRBJ2-1 gives the full variable domain: GAGVSQSPRYKVAKRGQDVALRCDPISGHVSLFWYQQALGQGPEFLTYFQNEAQLDKSGLPSDRFFAERPEGSVSTLKIQRTQQEDSAVYLCASSSRTGPYNEQFFGPGTRLTVL.

In this sample, this clone turned up a few times. The rearrangement joins TRBV6-5 to TRBJ2-5; D unclear. Germline CDR1 is MNHEY and CDR2 is SVGAGI. V shed 2 bases and J shed 3 bases, with 13 bases lying between them. There are 15 residues in the CDR3. The CDR3 sequence is CASSYGWQTKETQYF. As DNA, the CDR3 is TGTGCCAGCAGTTACGGTTGGCAAACCAAAGAGACCCAGTACTTC.

This rearrangement joins TRBV6-5 to TRBJ2-1, with TRBD1 matching 10 bases. The J segment lost 4 bases and the V segment lost 5 bases, leaving 5 bases of the junction unmatched. Germline V gene lookup returns CDR1 MNHEY and CDR2 SVGAGI. The CDR3 length is 15 residues. The CDR3 DNA is TGTGCCAGCAGTGTCGACAGGGGGCTGTACAATGAGCAGTTCTTC. Translating gives CASSVDRGLYNEQFF.

The chain couples TRBV5-6 to TRBJ1-4, with 8 bases matching TRBD1. Germline V gene data show CDR1 as SGHDT and CDR2 as YYEEEE. This CDR3 comprises 17 residues. Trimming at V came to 1 base and at J to 8 bases, leaving 13 bases not matched to a gene. CDR3 DNA sequence: TGTGCCAGCAGCTTGCAGAGGTGCAGGGGGCGTGGGGAAAAACTGTTTTTT. This sequence encodes CASSLQRCRGRGEKLFF.

The CDR3 protein is CASSLMKGSSSYNEQFF. CDR3 nucleotide sequence: TGTGCCAGCAGCTTAATGAAGGGGTCTAGCTCCTACAATGAGCAGTTCTTC. V and J are TRBV7-9 and TRBJ2-1, with D perhaps matching TRBD1 (5 bases). The CDR3 totals 17 residues. V was shortened by 2 bases and J by 0 bases, with 14 bases between the two germline ends. Looked up from germline, CDR1 is SEHNR and CDR2 is FQNEAQ (reference sequence).

This sequence joins TRBV5-1 and TRBJ2-2, with 8 positions matching TRBD1. CDR3 length: 18 residues. The ends lost 2 bases at V and 4 bases at J; junction bases unmatched: 13. Per the germline V gene, CDR1 is SGHRS and CDR2 is YFSETQ. CDR3 in DNA: TGCGCCAGCAGCTTCAGGACAGGGAGCGGTTCGAGCACCGGGGAGCTGTTTTTT. Translated: CASSFRTGSGSSTGELFF.

J is TRBJ1-2 and V is TRBV2; 8 nucleotides agree with TRBD1. Germline V gene lookup returns CDR1 SNHLY and CDR2 FYNNEI. There are 14 residues in the CDR3. With 9 bases clipped from V and 4 bases from J, the junction kept 10 bases outside the gene matches. CDR3 bases: TGTGCCAGTATAGACCAGGGGGCGTTCTATGGCTACACCTTC. Translation gives CASIDQGAFYGYTF.

The rearrangement uses TRBV25-1 and TRBJ1-1; D gene uncertain. Germline-derived CDR1 and CDR2 are MGHDK and SYGVNS. V lost 6 bases and J 1 base, leaving 9 bases between the germline ends. The CDR3 runs 13 residues. CDR3 sequence: CASRGIANTEAFF. The DNA for the CDR3 is TGTGCCAGCAGGGGCATCGCGAACACTGAAGCTTTCTTT. The full variable domain, with the rest looked up from reference TRBV25-1 and TRBJ1-1, is EADIYQTPRYLVIGTGKKITLECSQTMGHDKMYWYQQDPGMELHLIHYSYGVNSTEKGDLSSESTVSRIRTEHFPLTLESARPSHTSQYLCASRGIANTEAFFGQGTRLTVV.

The chain uses TRBV6-5 and TRBJ1-5, with 8 positions matching TRBD1. The CDR3 loop spans 15 amino acids. Germline V gene lookup returns CDR1 MNHEY and CDR2 SVGAGI. J lost 0 bases, V lost 8 bases, and 6 bases had no gene match. CDR3 nucleotides: TGTGCCAGCTCCCAGGGGGCTTATAGCAATCAGCCCCAGCATTTT. It encodes CASSQGAYSNQPQHF.

V gene TRBV7-3 combines with J gene TRBJ2-5, with D possibly being TRBD1 (5 bases). V was trimmed by 2 bases and J by 2 bases, leaving 12 bases between them. The CDR3 loop spans 15 amino acids. The V gene's germline CDR1 is SGHTA and CDR2 FQGTGA. CDR3 protein: CASSLRPGLQETQYF. The CDR3 nucleotides read TGTGCCAGCAGCTTACGTCCAGGGCTGCAAGAGACCCAGTACTTC.